Shown below are 31 T cell receptor beta chains from a single sample sequenced in a study of T cell responses to AZD1222 COVID-19 vaccine. Generated by immunoSEQ multiplex PCR, the TCRdb table keeps only in-frame clones and is missing some. The data contain 120,000 to 150,000 clones, roughly 88% of them singletons. Sequences were derived from peripheral blood, sampled 28 days after the second AZD1222 dose. The receptors were sampled from an adult who received the AZD1222 COVID-19 vaccine.

The CDR3 region is CASSDRLAGVVTDTQYF. The CDR3 nucleotides read TGTGCCAGCAGCGACCGACTAGCGGGAGTAGTTACAGATACGCAGTATTTT. The chain has TRBV5-4 and TRBJ2-3; 12 bases agree with TRBD2. After removal of 4 bases from V and 3 bases from J, the junction contained 9 bases not matched to a gene. This CDR3 has 17 residues. Germline CDR1 and CDR2: SGHNT and YYREEE (reference sequence).

This chain uses TRBV15 with TRBJ2-1; D not resolved. From germline, CDR1 is LNHNV and CDR2 YYDKDF (reference sequence). The CDR3 is 14 residues long. Trimming shortened V by 1 base and J by 9 bases, and 13 bases separated the two germline ends. This CDR3 is CATSRGGPVGEQFF. The CDR3 region has the DNA TGTGCCACCAGCAGAGGAGGTCCGGTGGGTGAGCAGTTCTTC.

This chain connects TRBV5-1 to TRBJ1-1, with 9 bases identical to TRBD1. V trimming: 2 bases; J trimming: 1 base; junction bases outside the gene matches: 6. The germline V gene encodes CDR1 SGHRS and CDR2 YFSETQ. This CDR3 is 16 amino acids long. The CDR3 here is CASSFSPQGANTEAFF. CDR3 DNA: TGCGCCAGCAGCTTTTCACCACAGGGGGCGAACACTGAAGCTTTCTTT.

This chain connects TRBV19 to TRBJ1-4; 8 nucleotides line up with TRBD1. CDR1 is LNHDA and CDR2 is SQIVND in the germline V gene (reference sequence). The J segment lost 7 bases and the V segment lost 2 bases, leaving 9 bases of the junction unmatched. This CDR3 is 16 amino acids long. CDR3 loop: CASSITDRGAGEKLFF. The CDR3 DNA is TGTGCCAGTAGTATAACCGACAGGGGCGCGGGTGAAAAACTGTTTTTT.

This chain links TRBV19 with TRBJ1-5; a possible D gene is TRBD1 (5 bases). From germline, CDR1 is LNHDA and CDR2 SQIVND (reference sequence). The V gene lost 4 bases and the J gene lost 1 base, with 17 bases spanning the gap. CDR3 length equals 17 residues. CDR3 amino acids: CASSSPTRGESNQPQHF. DNA for the CDR3: TGTGCCAGTAGTAGCCCCACCCGGGGCGAGAGCAATCAGCCCCAGCATTTT.

The rearrangement uses TRBV28 and TRBJ2-7; TRBD2 matches 9 bases. The trim removed 6 bases at V and 4 bases at J, leaving 10 bases unmatched. The CDR3 loop spans 15 amino acids. CDR1 MDHEN and CDR2 SYDVKM come from the germline V gene. CDR3 sequence (DNA): TGTGCCAGCAGCCGCCGACTAGCGGAGGTGTACGAGCAGTACTTC. It encodes CASSRRLAEVYEQYF. Full variable domain (outside the CDR3, taken from reference TRBV28 and TRBJ2-7): DVKVTQSSRYLVKRTGEKVFLECVQDMDHENMFWYRQDPGLGLRLIYFSYDVKMKEKGDIPEGYSVSREKKERFSLILESASTNQTSMYLCASSRRLAEVYEQYFGPGTRLTVT.

The chain recombines TRBV7-3 with TRBJ1-1; D uncertain. Germline V gives CDR1 SGHTA, CDR2 FQGTGA. The CDR3 loop spans 13 amino acids. The V and J ends lost 3 bases and 1 base respectively, with 6 bases between them. The chain's CDR3 is CASSFGSNTEAFF. The CDR3 bases are TGTGCCAGCAGCTTTGGATCGAACACTGAAGCTTTCTTT.

The chain employs TRBV3-1 (or the pseudogene TRBV3-2) and TRBJ2-7, with a weak D call TRBD1 (6 bases). The V gene's germline CDR1 is LGHDT and CDR2 YNNKEL (reference sequence). This CDR3 has 15 residues. Trimming cost V 4 bases and J 7 bases, with 20 bases left between them. For the CDR3, the DNA is TGTGCCAGCAGCCGCCAAAGGGGGTTTGTGGAGGAGCAGTACTTC. This gives the protein CASSRQRGFVEEQYF.

V gene TRBV2 combines with J gene TRBJ1-5; D may be TRBD1 (5 bases). This CDR3 contains 13 residues. Trimming removed 6 bases at V and 9 bases at J, with 15 bases between. Looked up from germline, CDR1 is SNHLY and CDR2 is FYNNEI. The CDR3 coding sequence is TGTGCCAGCAGCGAAAGGGGCCTGTGGCCCCAGCATTTT. Residues: CASSERGLWPQHF. Supplemented by reference TRBV2 and TRBJ1-5, the full variable domain reads EPEVTQTPSHQVTQMGQEVILRCVPISNHLYFYWYRQILGQKVEFLVSFYNNEISEKSEIFDDQFSVERPDGSNFTLKIRSTKLEDSAMYFCASSERGLWPQHFGDGTRLSIL.

The rearrangement links TRBV7-3 to TRBJ1-6; D unclear. The CDR3 runs 13 residues. Germline lookup yields CDR1 SGHTA and CDR2 FQGTGA. V lost 1 base, J lost 10 bases, and 8 bases lay in between. The CDR3 is CASSLNRESPLHF. As DNA, the CDR3 is TGTGCCAGCAGCTTAAATCGCGAGTCACCCCTCCACTTT. Full variable domain (missing parts from reference TRBV7-3 and TRBJ1-6): GAGVSQTPSNKVTEKGKYVELRCDPISGHTALYWYRQSLGQGPEFLIYFQGTGAADDSGLPNDRFFAVRPEGSVSTLKIQRTERGDSAVYLCASSLNRESPLHFGNGTRLTVT.

This clone is a singleton in its sample. The chain employs TRBV2 and TRBJ2-2, with 7 bases that match TRBD2. The CDR3 has 13 residues. Germline V lookup: CDR1 SNHLY, CDR2 FYNNEI. The junction had 1 base not matched to a gene; V was cut back by 4 bases and J by 5 bases. CDR3 region: CASSVRGTGELFF. The CDR3 DNA follows: TGTGCCAGCAGTGTGCGGGGGACCGGGGAGCTGTTTTTT. The whole variable domain, filled in from reference TRBV2 and TRBJ2-2, reads EPEVTQTPSHQVTQMGQEVILRCVPISNHLYFYWYRQILGQKVEFLVSFYNNEISEKSEIFDDQFSVERPDGSNFTLKIRSTKLEDSAMYFCASSVRGTGELFFGEGSRLTVL.

The CDR3 here is CASTWTGVDGYTF. The CDR3 DNA follows: TGTGCCAGCACCTGGACAGGGGTTGATGGCTACACCTTC. The chain joins TRBV3-1 (or the pseudogene TRBV3-2) to TRBJ1-2; TRBD1 matches 9 bases. Germline CDR1 reads LGHDT; CDR2 reads YNNKEL (reference sequence). V shed 7 bases and J 6 bases; nucleotides not matched to a gene: 6. This CDR3 is 13 amino acids long.

This rearrangement joins TRBV4-2 to TRBJ2-1, with D perhaps matching TRBD2 (5 bases). This CDR3 comprises 12 residues. Germline V lookup: CDR1 LGHNA, CDR2 YNFKEQ. V dropped 1 base and J dropped 13 bases, with 11 bases sitting between them. This CDR3 reads CASSQAGIAQFF. Written as DNA, the CDR3 is TGTGCCAGCAGCCAAGCCGGGATAGCACAGTTCTTC.

The chain carries TRBV9 and TRBJ2-1, with D maybe TRBD2 (6 bases). This CDR3 region has 16 residues. V was pared by 3 bases and J by 4 bases, with 17 bases between. Germline V gene lookup returns CDR1 SGDLS and CDR2 YYNGEE. CDR3: CASSGTGGVVYNEQFF. CDR3 coding DNA: TGTGCCAGCAGCGGGACTGGAGGGGTTGTGTACAATGAGCAGTTCTTC.

J is TRBJ1-5 and V is TRBV18, with D possibly being TRBD1 (6 bases). The germline V and J ends were trimmed by 2 bases and 9 bases, with 14 bases remaining between them. Germline CDR1 is KGHSH and CDR2 is LQKENI. The CDR3 has 14 amino acids. The CDR3 region has the DNA TGTGCCAGCTCACCAGACGGGGGCGGTATGCCCCAGCATTTT. This encodes CASSPDGGGMPQHF.

This sequence joins TRBV3-1 (or the pseudogene TRBV3-2) and TRBJ2-7, with 9 bases aligning to TRBD1. J lost 4 bases, V lost 5 bases, and 9 bases had no gene match. The CDR3 consists of 15 residues. Germline values: CDR1 LGHDT, CDR2 YNNKEL (reference sequence). DNA for the CDR3: TGTGCCAGCAGCTGGCCGGGACAGGGAGTTTACGAGCAGTACTTC. Translating it yields CASSWPGQGVYEQYF.

The chain recombines TRBV2 with TRBJ2-6; 7 bases map to TRBD1. CDR1 SNHLY and CDR2 FYNNEI come from the germline V gene. J was trimmed by 0 bases and V by 5 bases; bases with no gene match: 7. This CDR3 comprises 17 residues. Here the CDR3 DNA reads TGTGCCAGCAGTCAGCACAGGGGCCGCTCTGGGGCCAACGTCCTGACTTTC. Translating gives CASSQHRGRSGANVLTF.

The genes are TRBV12-3 or TRBV12-4 and TRBJ1-5, with D hard to call. V was shortened by 3 bases and J by 7 bases, with 10 bases between the two germline ends. This CDR3 is 13 amino acids long. CDR3 sequence reads: CASSLGSEQPQHF. CDR3 nucleotide sequence: TGTGCCAGCAGTTTGGGCTCAGAACAGCCCCAGCATTTT.

The chain employs TRBV5-6 and TRBJ1-3; 8 bases line up with TRBD1. The CDR3 loop spans 17 amino acids. After removal of 0 bases from V and 4 bases from J, the junction contained 9 bases not matched to a gene. The germline CDR1 and CDR2 sequences are SGHDT and YYEEEE. The CDR3: CASSLVGTGHAGNTIYF. The CDR3 DNA reads as TGTGCCAGCAGCTTGGTCGGGACAGGACATGCCGGAAACACCATATATTTT.

The gene calls are TRBV19 and TRBJ1-5; tentative D call: TRBD1 (6 bases). Germline V gene data show CDR1 as LNHDA and CDR2 as SQIVND (reference sequence). V lost 7 bases to trimming and J lost 6 bases, with 13 bases between them. The CDR3 is made up of 13 amino acids. The CDR3 DNA follows: TGTGCCAGTACCTCAGGGGTGGCTCAGCCCCAGCATTTT. Protein sequence: CASTSGVAQPQHF.

The chain is built from TRBV5-6 and TRBJ1-5; maybe TRBD1 (6 bases). CDR3 length: 14 amino acids. V was cut by 3 bases and J by 6 bases, with 13 bases left in between. In germline, CDR1 is SGHDT, CDR2 YYEEEE. The CDR3 region has the DNA TGTGCCAGCAGCTCCGGGGGCGCGGGTCAGCCCCAGCATTTT. It encodes CASSSGGAGQPQHF.

J is TRBJ1-2 and V is TRBV24-1, with a weak D call TRBD1 (5 bases). Trimming stripped 6 bases from V and 4 bases from J, with 14 bases between. CDR1 and CDR2 from the germline V gene are KGHDR and SFDVKD. The CDR3 extends over 14 amino acids. CDR3 bases: TGTGCCACCAGTCACAAGGGACTGGGCTATGGCTACACCTTC. This gives the protein CATSHKGLGYGYTF.

The V gene is TRBV5-4, the J gene TRBJ1-1; D perhaps matches TRBD1 (5 bases). This CDR3 has 13 amino acids. Trimming shortened V by 4 bases and J by 3 bases, and 10 bases separated the two germline ends. Germline CDR1 and CDR2: SGHNT and YYREEE (reference sequence). Here the CDR3 reads CASSQTRDTEAFF. The CDR3 coding sequence is TGTGCCAGCAGCCAAACCAGGGACACTGAAGCTTTCTTT.

The J gene is TRBJ2-5, the V gene TRBV5-1; no clear D. Germline values: CDR1 SGHRS, CDR2 YFSETQ. The CDR3 has 13 residues. The ends were cut back, 0 bases at V and 7 bases at J, with 10 bases in the middle. The CDR3 reads CASSLEGLGTQYF. CDR3 bases: TGCGCCAGCAGCTTGGAAGGTCTTGGGACCCAGTACTTC.

This clone was found a few times. The CDR3 loop reads CASSYEGGNQPQHF. The DNA for the CDR3 is TGTGCCAGCAGTTACGAGGGGGGCAATCAGCCCCAGCATTTT. J is TRBJ1-5 and V is TRBV6-2 or TRBV6-3; a possible D gene is TRBD1 (6 bases). Per the germline V gene, CDR1 is MNHEY and CDR2 is SVGEGT. V was cut by 2 bases and J by 2 bases, with 7 bases left in between. The CDR3 is 14 amino acids.

This clone was detected a few times. This chain uses TRBV9 with TRBJ2-7; 9 nucleotides line up with TRBD2. The CDR3 is made up of 14 amino acids. V was clipped by 4 bases and J by 7 bases; unmatched bases: 9. From germline, CDR1 is SGDLS and CDR2 YYNGEE. The CDR3 spells CASSTAGGPREQYF. For the CDR3, the DNA is TGTGCCAGCAGCACTGCGGGGGGGCCGCGAGAGCAGTACTTC.

The chain employs TRBV2 and TRBJ2-1; D is undetermined. Germline V CDR1 and CDR2: SNHLY, FYNNEI. Trimming removed 6 bases at V and 5 bases at J, with 5 bases between. There are 11 residues in the CDR3. For the CDR3, the DNA is TGTGCCAGCAGCGACGACAATGAGCAGTTCTTC. This encodes CASSDDNEQFF. Looking up the rest from reference TRBV2 and TRBJ2-1 gives the full variable domain: EPEVTQTPSHQVTQMGQEVILRCVPISNHLYFYWYRQILGQKVEFLVSFYNNEISEKSEIFDDQFSVERPDGSNFTLKIRSTKLEDSAMYFCASSDDNEQFFGPGTRLTVL.

The genes are TRBV7-6 and TRBJ1-1; weak D call: TRBD1 (6 bases). The germline gives CDR1 SGHVS, CDR2 FNYEAQ. This CDR3 contains 13 residues. V lost 5 bases, J lost 4 bases, and 11 bases lay in between. The CDR3 reads CASSRTGTTEAFF. CDR3 nucleotides: TGTGCCAGCAGCCGAACAGGGACCACTGAAGCTTTCTTT. The variable domain in full, completed from reference TRBV7-6 and TRBJ1-1, reads GAGVSQSPRYKVTKRGQDVALRCDPISGHVSLYWYRQALGQGPEFLTYFNYEAQQDKSGLPNDRFSAERPEGSISTLTIQRTEQRDSAMYRCASSRTGTTEAFFGQGTRLTVV.

The chain joins TRBV5-5 to TRBJ1-2; 9 nucleotides line up with TRBD1. Looked up from germline, CDR1 is SGHKS and CDR2 is YYEKEE (reference sequence). CDR3 length equals 18 residues. Trimming removed 4 bases from V and 1 base from J; junction bases left unmatched: 14. The CDR3 sequence is CASSQTLLGTGLNYGYTF. CDR3 bases: TGTGCCAGCAGCCAGACCTTGCTCGGGACAGGGCTTAACTATGGCTACACCTTC.

The chain is built from TRBV19 and TRBJ1-1; the match to TRBD1 covers 7 bases. J gave up 1 base and V 5 bases, and 4 bases lay outside the gene matches. This CDR3 has 14 amino acids. CDR1 is LNHDA, CDR2 SQIVND, per germline (reference sequence). The CDR3 DNA is TGTGCCAGTAGTCCCCGGACAGGGAACACTGAAGCTTTCTTT. It translates to CASSPRTGNTEAFF.

The sample holds one count of this clone. The chain joins TRBV6-5 to TRBJ1-5; a weak D match, TRBD1 (6 bases). V lost 6 bases to trimming and J lost 3 bases, with 12 bases between them. The CDR3 has 14 residues. Germline CDR1 MNHEY, CDR2 SVGAGI. CDR3 amino acids: CASSAQGNNQPQHF. CDR3 nucleotide sequence: TGTGCCAGCAGCGCACAGGGTAACAATCAGCCCCAGCATTTT.